The source of this T cell receptor (beta chain) is a study of beta chain features in type 1 diabetes. As every portion of the isolated RNA was reverse transcribed, the sequencing read expressed TCRB transcripts. Data came from immunoSEQ multiplex PCR; TCRdb stores just in-frame clones and leaves some out. The table includes 450,000 to 550,000 clones, roughly 31% detected once. The source of this sequence is a man aged 18 to 29 in good health. The sequencing input was naive CD4+ T cells from blood.

The CDR3, as DNA: TGTGCCATCAGTGGAGGACTAGCGGGGCCCTACGAGCAGTACTTC. This translates into CAISGGLAGPYEQYF. The chain links TRBV10-3 to TRBJ2-7, with 12 positions matching TRBD2. From germline, CDR1 is ENHRY and CDR2 SYGVKD. This CDR3 is 15 amino acids long. V gave up 4 bases and J gave up 2 bases; unmatched junction bases: 3.